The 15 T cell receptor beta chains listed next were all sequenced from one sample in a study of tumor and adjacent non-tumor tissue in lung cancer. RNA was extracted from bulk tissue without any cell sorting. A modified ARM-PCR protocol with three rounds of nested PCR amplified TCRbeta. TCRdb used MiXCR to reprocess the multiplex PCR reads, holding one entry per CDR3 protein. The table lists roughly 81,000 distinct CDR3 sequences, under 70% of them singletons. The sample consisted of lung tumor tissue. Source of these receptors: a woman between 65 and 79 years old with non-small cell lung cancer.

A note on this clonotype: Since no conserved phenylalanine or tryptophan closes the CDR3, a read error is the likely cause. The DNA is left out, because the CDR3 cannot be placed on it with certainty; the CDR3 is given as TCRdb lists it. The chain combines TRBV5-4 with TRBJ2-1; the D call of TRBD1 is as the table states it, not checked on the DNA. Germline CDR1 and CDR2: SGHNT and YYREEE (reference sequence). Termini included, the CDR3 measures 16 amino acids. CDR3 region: CASSLGGAGRGNEQSL.

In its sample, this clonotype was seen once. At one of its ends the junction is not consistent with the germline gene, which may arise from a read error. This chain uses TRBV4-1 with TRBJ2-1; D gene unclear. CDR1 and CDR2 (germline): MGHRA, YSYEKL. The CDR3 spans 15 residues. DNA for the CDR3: TGCGCCAGCAACCAAGACGGCTTATCCTACAATGGGCAGTTCTTC. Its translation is CASNQDGLSYNGQFF.

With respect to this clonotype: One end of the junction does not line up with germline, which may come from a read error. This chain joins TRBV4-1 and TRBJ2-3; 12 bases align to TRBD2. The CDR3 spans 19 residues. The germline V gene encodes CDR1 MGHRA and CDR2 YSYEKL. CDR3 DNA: TGCGCCAACAGCCAAGAATGGGGAACTAGCGGGAGGAGGGCAGATACGCAGTATTTT. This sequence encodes CANSQEWGTSGRRADTQYF.

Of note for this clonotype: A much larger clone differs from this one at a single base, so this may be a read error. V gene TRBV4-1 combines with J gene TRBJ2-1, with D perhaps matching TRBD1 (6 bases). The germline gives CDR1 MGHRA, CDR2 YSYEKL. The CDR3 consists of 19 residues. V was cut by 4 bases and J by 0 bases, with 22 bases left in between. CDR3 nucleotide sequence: TGCGCCAGCAGCCCCTATGCCGGGACAAGGTTTAGCTCCTACAATGAGCAGTTCTTC. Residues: CASSPYAGTRFSSYNEQFF.

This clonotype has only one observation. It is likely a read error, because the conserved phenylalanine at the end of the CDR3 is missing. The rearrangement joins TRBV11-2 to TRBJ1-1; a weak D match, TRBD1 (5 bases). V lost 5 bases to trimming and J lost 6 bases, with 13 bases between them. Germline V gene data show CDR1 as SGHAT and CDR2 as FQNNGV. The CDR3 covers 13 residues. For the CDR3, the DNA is TGTGCCAGCAGCAAGGGACCGGATCCTGAAGCTTTCTCT. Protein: CASSKGPDPEAFS.

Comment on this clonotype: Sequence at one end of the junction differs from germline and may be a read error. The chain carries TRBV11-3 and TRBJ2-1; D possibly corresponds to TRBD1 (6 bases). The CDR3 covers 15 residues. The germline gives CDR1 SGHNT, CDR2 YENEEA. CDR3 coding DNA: TGTGCCAGCAGCTTGCAGGGGAACACCTACAATGGGCAGTTATTC. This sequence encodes CASSLQGNTYNGQLF.

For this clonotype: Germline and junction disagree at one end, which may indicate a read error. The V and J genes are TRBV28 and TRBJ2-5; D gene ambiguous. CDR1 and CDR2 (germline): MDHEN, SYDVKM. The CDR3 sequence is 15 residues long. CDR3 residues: CANSPSGFRKEAHYF. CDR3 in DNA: TGTGCCAACAGTCCCTCCGGGTTCCGAAAAGAGGCCCACTACTTC.

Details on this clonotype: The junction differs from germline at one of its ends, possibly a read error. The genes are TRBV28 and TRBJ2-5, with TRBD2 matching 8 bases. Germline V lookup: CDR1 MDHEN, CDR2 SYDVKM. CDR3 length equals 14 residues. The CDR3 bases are TGTGCCAGCAGTTCTCTGGGACTAGAAGAGACCCAGTGCTTC. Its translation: CASSSLGLEETQCF.

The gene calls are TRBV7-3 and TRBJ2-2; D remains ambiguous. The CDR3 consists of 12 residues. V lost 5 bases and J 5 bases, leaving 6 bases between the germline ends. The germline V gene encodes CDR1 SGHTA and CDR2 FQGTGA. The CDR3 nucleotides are TGTGCCAGCAGCCTCGGAACCGGGGAGCTGTTTTTT. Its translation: CASSLGTGELFF. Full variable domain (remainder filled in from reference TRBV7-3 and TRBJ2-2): GAGVSQTPSNKVTEKGKYVELRCDPISGHTALYWYRQSLGQGPEFLIYFQGTGAADDSGLPNDRFFAVRPEGSVSTLKIQRTERGDSAVYLCASSLGTGELFFGEGSRLTVL.

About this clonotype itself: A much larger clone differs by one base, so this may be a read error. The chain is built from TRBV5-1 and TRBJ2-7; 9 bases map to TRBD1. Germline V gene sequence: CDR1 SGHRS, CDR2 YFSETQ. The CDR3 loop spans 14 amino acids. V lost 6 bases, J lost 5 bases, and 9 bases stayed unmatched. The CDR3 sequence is CASNSTQGADEQYF. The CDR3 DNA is TGCGCCAGCAACTCTACACAGGGGGCCGACGAGCAGTACTTC.

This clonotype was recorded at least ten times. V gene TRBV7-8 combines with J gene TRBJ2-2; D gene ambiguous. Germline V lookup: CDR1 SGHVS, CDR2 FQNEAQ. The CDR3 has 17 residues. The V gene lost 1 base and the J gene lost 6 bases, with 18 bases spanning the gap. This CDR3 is CASSLGSGAGVAGELFF. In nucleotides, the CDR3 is TGTGCCAGCAGCTTAGGGTCTGGAGCAGGTGTGGCCGGGGAGCTGTTTTTT.

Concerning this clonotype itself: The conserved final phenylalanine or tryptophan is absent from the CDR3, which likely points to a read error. The CDR3 region has the DNA TGTGCCATCAGTGAGGGGGAGCACTACGAACAGTACTTA. This gives the protein CAISEGEHYEQYL. This chain connects TRBV10-3 to TRBJ2-7; a possible D gene is TRBD2 (5 bases). Germline CDR1 is ENHRY and CDR2 is SYGVKD. The CDR3 extends over 13 amino acids.

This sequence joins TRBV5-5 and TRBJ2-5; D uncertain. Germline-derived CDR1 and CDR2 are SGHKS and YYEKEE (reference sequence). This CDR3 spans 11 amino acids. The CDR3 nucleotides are TGTTTCAGCAGCCAGACAGAGACCCAGTACTTC. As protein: CFSSQTETQYF.

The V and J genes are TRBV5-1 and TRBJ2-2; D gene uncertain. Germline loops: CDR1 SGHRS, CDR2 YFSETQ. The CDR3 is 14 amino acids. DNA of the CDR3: TGCGGCAGTAGCTTTACAGTGAACACCGGGGAGCTGTTTTTT. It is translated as CGSSFTVNTGELFF. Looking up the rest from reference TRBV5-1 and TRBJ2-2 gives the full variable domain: KAGVTQTPRYLIKTRGQQVTLSCSPISGHRSVSWYQQTPGQGLQFLFEYFSETQRNKGNFPGRFSGRQFSNSRSEMNVSTLELGDSALYLCGSSFTVNTGELFFGEGSRLTVL.

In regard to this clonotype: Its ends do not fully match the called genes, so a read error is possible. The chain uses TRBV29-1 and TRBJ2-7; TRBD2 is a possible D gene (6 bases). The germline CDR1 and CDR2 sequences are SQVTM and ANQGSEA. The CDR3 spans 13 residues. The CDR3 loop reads CRVRASASHEQYF. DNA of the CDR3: TGCCGAGTTAGGGCTAGCGCCTCCCACGAGCAGTACTTC.